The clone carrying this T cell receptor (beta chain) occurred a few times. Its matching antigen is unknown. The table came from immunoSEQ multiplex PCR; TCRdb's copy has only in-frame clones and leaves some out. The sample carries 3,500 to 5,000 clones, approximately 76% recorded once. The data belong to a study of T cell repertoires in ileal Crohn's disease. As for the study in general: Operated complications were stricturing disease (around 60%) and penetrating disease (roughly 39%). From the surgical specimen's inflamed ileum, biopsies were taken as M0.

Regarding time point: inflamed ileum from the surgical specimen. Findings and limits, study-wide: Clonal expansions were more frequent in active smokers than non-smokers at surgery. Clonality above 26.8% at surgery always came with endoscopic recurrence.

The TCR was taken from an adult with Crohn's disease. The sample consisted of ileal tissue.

The CDR3 protein is CASSVDFRTGGDTQYF. The CDR3 DNA is TGTGCCAGCAGCGTAGATTTTAGGACCGGGGGAGATACGCAGTATTTT. The genes are TRBV9 and TRBJ2-3; tentatively, D is TRBD2 (6 bases). Germline V lookup: CDR1 SGDLS, CDR2 YYNGEE. CDR3 size: 16 residues. Trimming shortened V by 0 bases and J by 5 bases, and 16 bases separated the two germline ends.